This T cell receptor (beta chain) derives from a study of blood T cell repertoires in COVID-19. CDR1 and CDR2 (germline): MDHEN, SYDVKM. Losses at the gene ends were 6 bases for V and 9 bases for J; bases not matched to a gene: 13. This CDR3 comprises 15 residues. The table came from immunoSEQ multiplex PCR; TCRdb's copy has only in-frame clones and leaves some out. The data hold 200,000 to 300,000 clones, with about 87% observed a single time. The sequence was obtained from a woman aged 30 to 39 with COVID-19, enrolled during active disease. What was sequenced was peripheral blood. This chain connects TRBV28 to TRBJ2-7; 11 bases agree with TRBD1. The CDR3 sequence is CASSVPGTGGLWQYF. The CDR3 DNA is TGTGCCAGCAGCGTGCCCGGGACAGGGGGGCTCTGGCAGTACTTC.